Shown below are 15 T cell receptor beta chains from a single sample sequenced in a study of blood T cell repertoires in COVID-19. Assay used: immunoSEQ multiplex PCR; TCRdb lists only in-frame clones, some missing. The sample has around 180,000 clones; roughly nine tenths are singletons. Material for sequencing was peripheral blood. The source is a man in his 70s with active or convalescent COVID-19.

The rearrangement links TRBV2 to TRBJ1-2; D uncertain. Trimming left V 8 bases short and J 3 bases short, with 10 bases between. The CDR3 spans 12 residues. Germline V gene sequence: CDR1 SNHLY, CDR2 FYNNEI. The DNA of the CDR3 is TGTGCCAGCCATCCGGCGGACTATGGCTACACCTTC. Protein product: CASHPADYGYTF.

V is TRBV11-3 and J is TRBJ2-2; D is possibly TRBD2 (5 bases). The CDR3 runs to 16 residues. Germline V gene data show CDR1 as SGHNT and CDR2 as YENEEA. V lost 5 bases and J lost 5, with 18 bases in between. The CDR3 DNA reads TGTGCCAGCAGCCAGGTCGGGGAAGGGTATACCGGGGAGCTGTTTTTT. Translation gives CASSQVGEGYTGELFF. The complete variable domain, with remaining parts taken from reference TRBV11-3 and TRBJ2-2, reads EAGVVQSPRYKIIEKKQPVAFWCNPISGHNTLYWYLQNLGQGPELLIRYENEEAVDDSQLPKDRFSAERLKGVDSTLKIQPAELGDSAVYLCASSQVGEGYTGELFFGEGSRLTVL.

This sequence joins TRBV11-2 and TRBJ2-7, with D possibly TRBD1 on 7 matching bases. Trimming took off 3 bases at V and 7 bases at J, with 19 bases between the two ends. The V gene's germline CDR1 is SGHAT and CDR2 FQNNGV. The CDR3 sequence is 15 residues long. For the CDR3, the DNA is TGTGCCAGCAGCTTGGAGTGGCAGGGGGGTTATGAGCAGTACTTC. It yields the protein CASSLEWQGGYEQYF.

The chain is built from TRBV9 and TRBJ1-4; D is perhaps TRBD1 (5 bases). The CDR3 runs 15 residues. Trimming cost V 3 bases and J 3 bases, with 12 bases left between them. Germline CDR1 is SGDLS and CDR2 is YYNGEE. CDR3 in DNA: TGTGCCAGCAGCGCGGGGACTATCCCTAATGAAAAACTGTTTTTT. It translates to CASSAGTIPNEKLFF.

This chain joins TRBV5-6 and TRBJ2-1; 10 bases agree with TRBD1. V shed 3 bases and J 3 bases; nucleotides not matched to a gene: 3. CDR3 size: 15 residues. Germline V gene sequence: CDR1 SGHDT, CDR2 YYEEEE. CDR3 sequence reads: CASSSGTGVYNEQFF. The CDR3 coding sequence is TGTGCCAGCAGCTCAGGGACAGGGGTCTACAATGAGCAGTTCTTC.

This clone appeared a few times. The chain links TRBV6-5 to TRBJ1-1; a weak D match, TRBD1 (5 bases). CDR1 is MNHEY, CDR2 SVGAGI, per germline. There are 14 residues in the CDR3. V lost 2 bases and J lost 1, with 8 bases in between. The CDR3 spells CASSYQGENTEAFF. CDR3 sequence (DNA): TGTGCCAGCAGTTACCAGGGCGAGAACACTGAAGCTTTCTTT.

The rearrangement links TRBV10-2 to TRBJ2-5; 11 bases match TRBD1. With V trimmed by 4 bases and J by 5 bases, 12 bases remained unmatched. Germline V lookup: CDR1 WSHSY, CDR2 SAAADI. The CDR3 contains 17 residues. CDR3 nucleotide sequence: TGCGCCAGCAGTGGGGGACAGGGGGGTTCCTTTGCGGAGACCCAGTACTTC. Translating it yields CASSGGQGGSFAETQYF.

This sequence joins TRBV27 and TRBJ1-4, with 9 bases that match TRBD1. Germline V lookup: CDR1 MNHEY, CDR2 SMNVEV (reference sequence). After removal of 5 bases from V and 3 bases from J, the junction contained 4 bases not matched to a gene. There are 15 residues in the CDR3. CDR3 sequence reads: CASSPRQGANEKLFF. DNA of the CDR3: TGTGCCAGCAGTCCGCGACAGGGGGCTAATGAAAAACTGTTTTTT. The full variable domain, in which reference TRBV27 and TRBJ1-4 provide the parts outside the CDR3, is EAQVTQNPRYLITVTGKKLTVTCSQNMNHEYMSWYRQDPGLGLRQIYYSMNVEVTDKGDVPEGYKVSRKEKRNFPLILESPSPNQTSLYFCASSPRQGANEKLFFGSGTQLSVL.

The rearrangement uses TRBV2 and TRBJ2-1, with D maybe TRBD2 (6 bases). Per germline, CDR1 SNHLY and CDR2 FYNNEI. The CDR3 extends over 16 amino acids. V gave up 8 bases and J gave up 0 bases, with 17 bases separating them. CDR3: CASHRGTLSSYNEQFF. For the CDR3, the DNA is TGTGCCAGCCACCGGGGGACTCTGAGCTCCTACAATGAGCAGTTCTTC.

The rearrangement joins TRBV6-6 to TRBJ1-1; D unclear. The CDR3 has 11 residues. The germline V and J ends were trimmed by 7 bases and 11 bases, with 14 bases remaining between them. Germline assignment: CDR1 MNHNY and CDR2 SVGAGI (reference sequence). The CDR3 DNA is TGTGCCAGCAACCGGCAGGCTTTTGCTTTCTTT. It specifies CASNRQAFAFF.

J is TRBJ2-3 and V is TRBV6-6, with D tentatively TRBD1 (6 bases). Trimming left V 7 bases short and J 5 bases short, with 10 bases between. The CDR3 totals 12 residues. Germline assignment: CDR1 MNHNY and CDR2 SVGAGI (reference sequence). In nucleotides, the CDR3 is TGTGCCAGCAAATCACAGGGAGATACGCAGTATTTT. It translates to CASKSQGDTQYF.

This chain links TRBV5-5 with TRBJ2-2; D is possibly TRBD2 (6 bases). This CDR3 comprises 15 residues. Germline loops: CDR1 SGHKS, CDR2 YYEKEE (reference sequence). V dropped 0 bases and J dropped 3 bases, with 9 bases sitting between them. DNA for the CDR3: TGTGCCAGCAGCTTGGTACTAGCCGACACCGGGGAGCTGTTTTTT. Its protein product is CASSLVLADTGELFF. The entire variable domain, with the rest obtained from reference TRBV5-5 and TRBJ2-2, is as follows: DAGVTQSPTHLIKTRGQQVTLRCSPISGHKSVSWYQQVLGQGPQFIFQYYEKEERGRGNFPDRFSARQFPNYSSELNVNALLLGDSALYLCASSLVLADTGELFFGEGSRLTVL.

The rearrangement links TRBV7-2 to TRBJ1-1; the D is unclear. The length of the CDR3 is 13 residues. The V and J ends lost 0 bases and 5 bases respectively, with 7 bases between them. Germline values: CDR1 SGHTA, CDR2 FQGNSA. CDR3 DNA sequence: TGTGCCAGCAGCTTAGCGCTCAGTACTGAAGCTTTCTTT. It translates to CASSLALSTEAFF.

This clone was detected only a few times. CDR3 protein: CASSRGTSGGNEQFF. In DNA, the CDR3 is TGTGCCAGTAGTAGGGGGACTAGCGGAGGCAATGAGCAGTTCTTC. V usage is TRBV19 and J usage is TRBJ2-1; 11 nucleotides align to TRBD2. V trimming: 4 bases; J trimming: 6 bases; junction bases outside the gene matches: 5. Germline V lookup: CDR1 LNHDA, CDR2 SQIVND (reference sequence). CDR3 size: 15 residues.

The chain is built from TRBV12-3 or TRBV12-4 and TRBJ1-1; tentatively, D is TRBD1 (5 bases). Trimming took 6 bases from V and 7 from J, leaving 9 bases between them. This CDR3 spans 11 amino acids. The CDR3: CASSRQFEAFF. Written as DNA, the CDR3 is TGTGCCAGCAGCCGACAGTTTGAAGCTTTCTTT.